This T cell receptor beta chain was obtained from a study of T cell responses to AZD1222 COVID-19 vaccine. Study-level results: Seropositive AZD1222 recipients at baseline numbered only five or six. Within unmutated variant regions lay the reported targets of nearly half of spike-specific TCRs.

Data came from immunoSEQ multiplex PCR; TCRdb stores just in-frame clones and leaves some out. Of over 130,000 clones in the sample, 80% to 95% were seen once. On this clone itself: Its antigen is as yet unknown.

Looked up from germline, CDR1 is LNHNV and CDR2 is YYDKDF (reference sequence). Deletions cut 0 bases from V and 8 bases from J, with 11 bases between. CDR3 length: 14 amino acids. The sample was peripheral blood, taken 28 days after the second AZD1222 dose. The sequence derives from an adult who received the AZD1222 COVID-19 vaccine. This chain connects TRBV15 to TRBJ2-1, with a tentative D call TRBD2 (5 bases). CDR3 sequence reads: CATSRERVLDEQFF. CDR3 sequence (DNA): TGTGCCACCAGCAGAGAGCGGGTCCTCGATGAGCAGTTCTTC.